One sample yielded the 10 T cell receptor beta chains listed below, sequenced in a study of neurological immune-mediated disorders. Each CDR3 protein is one row after TCRdb ran MiXCR on the 5' RACE reads. The table has 65,000 to 75,000 distinct CDR3 sequences, roughly 4.5% seen once; the top ten hold 2.2%. The source material was PBMCs. The receptors here all came from a woman in her seventies with multiple sclerosis.

This sequence joins TRBV7-9 and TRBJ2-1; D is unclear. Germline V gene data show CDR1 as SEHNR and CDR2 as FQNEAQ (reference sequence). V lost 3 bases and J 8 bases, leaving 14 bases between the germline ends. CDR3 size: 14 residues. This CDR3 is CASSFSTARDEQFF. The CDR3 DNA follows: TGTGCCAGCAGCTTTAGCACCGCTAGAGATGAGCAGTTCTTC.

This clonotype was seen repeatedly, ten times or more. The chain is built from TRBV5-6 and TRBJ2-7; D tentatively fits TRBD1 or TRBD2 (5 bases each). This CDR3 spans 13 amino acids. Germline loops: CDR1 SGHDT, CDR2 YYEEEE. The V and J ends lost 5 bases and 6 bases respectively, with 15 bases between them. CDR3 region: CASSTRWGTEQYF. CDR3 DNA sequence: TGTGCCAGCAGTACCCGGTGGGGGACCGAGCAGTACTTC.

The sample holds many counts of this clonotype. This chain uses TRBV3-1 with TRBJ2-3; weak D call: TRBD1 (7 bases). The CDR3 runs 14 residues. Trimming stripped 2 bases from V and 4 bases from J, with 10 bases between. CDR1 LGHDT and CDR2 YNNKEL come from the germline V gene (reference sequence). CDR3: CASSQTGEADTQYF. DNA for the CDR3: TGTGCCAGCAGCCAAACAGGGGAGGCAGATACGCAGTATTTT.

This clonotype came up many times. V is TRBV4-1 and J is TRBJ2-2; D remains unclear. Germline CDR1 and CDR2: MGHRA and YSYEKL. The CDR3 runs to 12 residues. V was trimmed by 4 bases and J by 5 bases, leaving 5 bases between them. CDR3 sequence (DNA): TGCGCCAGCAGCCCGCGGACCGGGGAGCTGTTTTTT. Its protein is CASSPRTGELFF.

This clonotype has a handful of counts. The rearrangement uses TRBV7-8 and TRBJ1-3; TRBD1 matches 8 bases. There are 18 residues in the CDR3. The J segment lost 0 bases and the V segment lost 7 bases, leaving 14 bases of the junction unmatched. The germline V gene has CDR1 SGHVS and CDR2 FQNEAQ. The CDR3 here is CASTPTPATGASGNTIYF. CDR3 DNA sequence: TGTGCCAGCACTCCTACCCCCGCGACAGGGGCCTCTGGAAACACCATATATTTT.

The genes are TRBV19 and TRBJ2-1, with D unclear. CDR1 and CDR2 from the germline V gene are LNHDA and SQIVND (reference sequence). The CDR3 loop spans 16 amino acids. Trimming stripped 4 bases from V and 1 base from J, with 14 bases between. CDR3 nucleotides: TGTGCCAGTAGTAAGATGGTTCTAGGGTCCTACAATGAGCAGTTCTTC. Translation: CASSKMVLGSYNEQFF.

The sample holds many counts of this clonotype. This chain links TRBV12-3 or TRBV12-4 with TRBJ2-3; 8 bases line up with TRBD1. The CDR3 extends over 15 amino acids. Losses at the gene ends were 5 bases for V and 1 base for J; bases not matched to a gene: 5. Here the CDR3 DNA reads TGTGCCAGCAGTCCCGGACAGGGTGGCACAGATACGCAGTATTTT. Encoded protein: CASSPGQGGTDTQYF.

In its sample, this clonotype was seen a few times. V is TRBV4-1 and J is TRBJ1-1; TRBD1 might be the D (5 bases). V was pared by 3 bases and J by 6 bases, with 11 bases between. This CDR3 comprises 13 residues. Per germline, CDR1 MGHRA and CDR2 YSYEKL. CDR3 protein: CASSHPRAPEAFF. CDR3 nucleotide sequence: TGCGCCAGCAGCCATCCCAGGGCACCTGAAGCTTTCTTT.

This clonotype was seen many times. The chain has TRBV7-7 and TRBJ2-2; no reliable D call. Trimming took 5 bases from V and 5 from J, leaving 9 bases between them. The CDR3 covers 13 residues. Germline V gives CDR1 SSHAT, CDR2 FNYEAQ (reference sequence). CDR3 protein: CASSLLRTGELFF. CDR3 nucleotide sequence: TGTGCCAGCAGCCTCCTGAGGACCGGGGAGCTGTTTTTT.

This clonotype has ten or more counts. The chain joins TRBV9 to TRBJ2-3; 9 positions match TRBD2. The CDR3 covers 17 residues. Germline V gives CDR1 SGDLS, CDR2 YYNGEE. The ends lost 3 bases at V and 6 bases at J; junction bases unmatched: 14. CDR3 sequence (DNA): TGTGCCAGCAGCGCGGCGAAACTAGCGGGCTCGCGGGATACGCAGTATTTT. Its protein product is CASSAAKLAGSRDTQYF.